This entry lists 22 T cell receptor beta chains sequenced from one sample in a study of sequential checkpoint blockade in melanoma. The method was immunoSEQ multiplex PCR; TCRdb's version includes in-frame clones alone and lacks a portion of them. The repertoire consists of 19,000 or so clones, with 67% occurring once and the leading ten covering under 25%. The sample's treatment: randomized to nivolumab then ipilimumab (arm A) or the reverse (arm B). This specimen was CD8+ T cells sorted from blood (inferred from file names), taken from a patient given nivolumab and ipilimumab in sequence. All receptors come from a human donor with melanoma.

This clone was seen more than once but under ten times. The chain uses TRBV6-1 and TRBJ2-3; TRBD2 matches at 12 bases. The CDR3 spans 15 residues. J was trimmed by 6 bases and V by 4 bases; bases with no gene match: 5. Germline V lookup: CDR1 MNHNS, CDR2 SASEGT. The CDR3: CASSVTSGGRDTQYF. CDR3 coding DNA: TGTGCCAGCAGTGTTACTAGCGGGGGGAGGGATACGCAGTATTTT.

Comment on this clone: Its ends do not fully match the called genes, so a read error is possible. The chain joins TRBV7-9 to TRBJ1-1; D is ambiguous. CDR1 SEHNR and CDR2 FQNEAQ come from the germline V gene (reference sequence). This CDR3 comprises 11 residues. CDR3 in amino acids: CTTTPNTEAFF. The CDR3 nucleotides are TGCACAACCACACCGAACACTGAAGCTTTCTTT.

This chain joins TRBV4-2 and TRBJ2-1; 11 nucleotides match TRBD2. CDR1 and CDR2 (germline): LGHNA, YNFKEQ. This CDR3 has 18 residues. Unmatched junction bases numbered 13, after V lost 4 bases and J lost 5 bases. The CDR3 is CASSRFSGGAGRDNEQFF. In DNA, the CDR3 is TGTGCCAGCAGCCGATTTAGCGGGGGGGCAGGGCGGGACAATGAGCAGTTCTTC.

This clone turned up a few times. The chain recombines TRBV2 with TRBJ1-1; D perhaps matches TRBD1 (5 bases). Trimming pared 7 bases from V and 6 bases from J, leaving 12 bases between. Germline loops: CDR1 SNHLY, CDR2 FYNNEI. The CDR3 sequence is 12 residues long. The DNA of the CDR3 is TGTGCCAGCATCTCGATGGGGCCTGAAGCTTTCTTT. Residues: CASISMGPEAFF.

This clone was seen more than once but under ten times. The CDR3 sequence: CAIQGLTDTQYF. In nucleotides, the CDR3 is TGTGCCATACAGGGTCTCACAGATACGCAGTATTTT. The gene calls are TRBV28 and TRBJ2-3; TRBD1 is a possible D gene (6 bases). The length of the CDR3 is 12 residues. The V gene lost 10 bases and the J gene lost 2 bases, with 10 bases spanning the gap. In germline, CDR1 is MDHEN, CDR2 SYDVKM.

The gene calls are TRBV6-5 and TRBJ1-2, with 7 bases matching TRBD1. V lost 6 bases, J lost 5 bases, and 6 bases stayed unmatched. The CDR3 runs to 13 residues. CDR1 is MNHEY, CDR2 SVGAGI, per germline. CDR3 amino acids: CASSPQGSYGYTF. CDR3 DNA: TGTGCCAGCAGCCCACAGGGGAGTTATGGCTACACCTTC.

This clone was observed a handful of times. This rearrangement joins TRBV7-7 to TRBJ2-1; a possible D gene is TRBD1 (7 bases). The CDR3 runs 16 residues. CDR1 is SSHAT and CDR2 is FNYEAQ in the germline V gene (reference sequence). Deletions cut 4 bases from V and 7 bases from J, with 20 bases between. The CDR3 DNA is TGTGCCAGCAGCTCGCAGGGGGGTGGGACACGGAATGAGCAGTTCTTC. The encoded protein is CASSSQGGGTRNEQFF.

By share, this clone counts as medium-sized. The chain couples TRBV7-9 to TRBJ2-3, with 7 bases aligning to TRBD2. The CDR3 is 16 residues long. CDR1 and CDR2 (germline): SEHNR, FQNEAQ (reference sequence). V lost 5 bases and J lost 0; bases outside the gene matches: 8. The CDR3 is CASSGGGWVSTDTQYF. CDR3 nucleotide sequence: TGTGCCAGCAGCGGGGGGGGATGGGTAAGCACAGATACGCAGTATTTT.

This clone turned up a few times. The chain recombines TRBV9 with TRBJ2-5; D possibly corresponds to TRBD1 (6 bases). V lost 7 bases and J lost 5, with 21 bases in between. The CDR3 has 15 amino acids. The germline CDR1 and CDR2 sequences are SGDLS and YYNGEE. CDR3 in DNA: TGTGCCAGCGGGGACCGGGACACGGGTGGCGAGACCCAGTACTTC. It translates to CASGDRDTGGETQYF.

This clone was seen only a few times. The chain recombines TRBV5-1 with TRBJ2-2; perhaps TRBD2 as D (5 bases). Germline-derived CDR1 and CDR2 are SGHRS and YFSETQ. The CDR3 consists of 14 residues. The V end lost 5 bases, the J end lost 1 base, and 9 bases lay between the germline ends. CDR3 loop: CASSLEGNTGELFF. DNA of the CDR3: TGCGCCAGCAGTTTAGAGGGGAACACCGGGGAGCTGTTTTTT.

The genes are TRBV10-1 and TRBJ2-3; possibly TRBD2 for D (6 bases). Germline CDR1 and CDR2: WNHNN and SYGVQD (reference sequence). CDR3 length equals 15 residues. Trimming shortened V by 3 bases and J by 2 bases, and 12 bases separated the two germline ends. CDR3 sequence reads: CASSEGGIFTDTQYF. For the CDR3, the DNA is TGCGCCAGCAGTGAAGGAGGGATCTTCACAGATACGCAGTATTTT.

The rearrangement links TRBV7-2 to TRBJ1-5, with TRBD1 as a possible D gene (6 bases). This CDR3 spans 15 amino acids. CDR1 SGHTA and CDR2 FQGNSA come from the germline V gene. V dropped 5 bases and J dropped 0 bases, with 11 bases sitting between them. CDR3 coding DNA: TGTGCCAGCAGCCGGGCAGGGGTTAGCAATCAGCCCCAGCATTTT. Protein product: CASSRAGVSNQPQHF.

The rearrangement links TRBV29-1 to TRBJ1-1; D is unresolved. The CDR3 loop spans 11 amino acids. Trimming cost V 5 bases and J 3 bases, with 7 bases left between them. Germline loops: CDR1 SQVTM, CDR2 ANQGSEA. This CDR3 reads CSVHRDTEAFF. The CDR3 coding sequence is TGCAGCGTTCACCGAGACACTGAAGCTTTCTTT.

This clone has more than one count but fewer than ten. The chain carries TRBV5-5 and TRBJ2-5; the D gene is possibly TRBD2 (6 bases). The CDR3 contains 15 residues. Deletions cut 2 bases from V and 5 bases from J, with 16 bases between. Germline CDR1 and CDR2: SGHKS and YYEKEE (reference sequence). The CDR3 nucleotides are TGTGCCAGCAGCTTATACCTAGCGACCAGCGAGACCCAGTACTTC. It yields the protein CASSLYLATSETQYF.

The genes are TRBV27 and TRBJ1-2, with a tentative D call TRBD1 (6 bases). The CDR3 covers 14 residues. Germline CDR1 MNHEY, CDR2 SMNVEV (reference sequence). V was clipped by 5 bases and J by 5 bases, with 15 bases between them. The CDR3 loop reads CASSTSDSLYGYTF. The DNA of the CDR3 is TGTGCCAGCAGTACCTCGGACAGCCTTTATGGCTACACCTTC.

The chain couples TRBV29-1 to TRBJ2-2; 7 nucleotides agree with TRBD1. CDR3 size: 13 residues. V was pared by 6 bases and J by 3 bases, with 4 bases of the junction left unmatched. From germline, CDR1 is SQVTM and CDR2 ANQGSEA. The CDR3 loop is CSVTGTDTGELFF. CDR3 nucleotides: TGCAGCGTAACCGGGACAGACACCGGGGAGCTGTTTTTT.

The J gene is TRBJ2-2, the V gene TRBV6-6; 9 bases fit TRBD2. Unmatched junction bases numbered 9, after V lost 6 bases and J lost 4 bases. This CDR3 comprises 16 residues. CDR1 is MNHNY, CDR2 SVGAGI, per germline (reference sequence). As DNA, the CDR3 is TGTGCCAGCAGCCCCCCCAGCGGGGGGCTCACCGGGGAGCTGTTTTTT. It encodes CASSPPSGGLTGELFF.

The gene calls are TRBV5-4 and TRBJ1-2; 11 nucleotides align to TRBD1. The ends lost 7 bases at V and 4 bases at J; junction bases unmatched: 3. Germline assignment: CDR1 SGHNT and CDR2 YYREEE (reference sequence). The CDR3 totals 13 residues. The CDR3 region is CASGQGAGYGYTF. In nucleotides, the CDR3 is TGTGCCAGCGGACAGGGGGCCGGCTATGGCTACACCTTC.

The CDR3 DNA reads TGTGCCAGCAGCTTCGGACTAGCGGCCACCTACGAGCAGTACTTC. Translating gives CASSFGLAATYEQYF. The genes are TRBV11-1 and TRBJ2-7; 10 nucleotides align to TRBD2. Germline loops: CDR1 SGHAT, CDR2 FQDESV (reference sequence). J lost 2 bases, V lost 3 bases, and 4 bases had no gene match. The CDR3 is 15 residues long.

The V gene is TRBV7-2, the J gene TRBJ2-2; D may be TRBD2 (6 bases). This CDR3 is 17 amino acids long. CDR1 SGHTA and CDR2 FQGNSA come from the germline V gene. V was trimmed by 2 bases and J by 5 bases, leaving 18 bases between them. DNA for the CDR3: TGTGCCAGCAGCTTACCGGCGGGGCCGGCTGGGACCGGGGAGCTGTTTTTT. Translating it yields CASSLPAGPAGTGELFF.

This clone was detected only a few times. CDR3 in amino acids: CASSLIGGRGNYGYTF. CDR3 coding DNA: TGTGCCAGCAGCTTAATCGGGGGCAGGGGGAACTATGGCTACACCTTC. The V and J genes are TRBV7-3 and TRBJ1-2; 7 nucleotides agree with TRBD1. Germline V gene sequence: CDR1 SGHTA, CDR2 FQGTGA. The CDR3 is made up of 16 amino acids. Trimming removed 1 base from V and 2 bases from J; junction bases left unmatched: 7.

J is TRBJ2-1 and V is TRBV4-2; 11 positions agree with TRBD2. The CDR3 has 18 amino acids. Germline-derived CDR1 and CDR2 are LGHNA and YNFKEQ. Trimming removed 1 base from V and 0 bases from J; junction bases left unmatched: 5. The DNA of the CDR3 is TGTGCCAGCAGCCAAGTCGCTAGCGGGGGGAGCTCCTACAATGAGCAGTTCTTC. Residues: CASSQVASGGSSYNEQFF.